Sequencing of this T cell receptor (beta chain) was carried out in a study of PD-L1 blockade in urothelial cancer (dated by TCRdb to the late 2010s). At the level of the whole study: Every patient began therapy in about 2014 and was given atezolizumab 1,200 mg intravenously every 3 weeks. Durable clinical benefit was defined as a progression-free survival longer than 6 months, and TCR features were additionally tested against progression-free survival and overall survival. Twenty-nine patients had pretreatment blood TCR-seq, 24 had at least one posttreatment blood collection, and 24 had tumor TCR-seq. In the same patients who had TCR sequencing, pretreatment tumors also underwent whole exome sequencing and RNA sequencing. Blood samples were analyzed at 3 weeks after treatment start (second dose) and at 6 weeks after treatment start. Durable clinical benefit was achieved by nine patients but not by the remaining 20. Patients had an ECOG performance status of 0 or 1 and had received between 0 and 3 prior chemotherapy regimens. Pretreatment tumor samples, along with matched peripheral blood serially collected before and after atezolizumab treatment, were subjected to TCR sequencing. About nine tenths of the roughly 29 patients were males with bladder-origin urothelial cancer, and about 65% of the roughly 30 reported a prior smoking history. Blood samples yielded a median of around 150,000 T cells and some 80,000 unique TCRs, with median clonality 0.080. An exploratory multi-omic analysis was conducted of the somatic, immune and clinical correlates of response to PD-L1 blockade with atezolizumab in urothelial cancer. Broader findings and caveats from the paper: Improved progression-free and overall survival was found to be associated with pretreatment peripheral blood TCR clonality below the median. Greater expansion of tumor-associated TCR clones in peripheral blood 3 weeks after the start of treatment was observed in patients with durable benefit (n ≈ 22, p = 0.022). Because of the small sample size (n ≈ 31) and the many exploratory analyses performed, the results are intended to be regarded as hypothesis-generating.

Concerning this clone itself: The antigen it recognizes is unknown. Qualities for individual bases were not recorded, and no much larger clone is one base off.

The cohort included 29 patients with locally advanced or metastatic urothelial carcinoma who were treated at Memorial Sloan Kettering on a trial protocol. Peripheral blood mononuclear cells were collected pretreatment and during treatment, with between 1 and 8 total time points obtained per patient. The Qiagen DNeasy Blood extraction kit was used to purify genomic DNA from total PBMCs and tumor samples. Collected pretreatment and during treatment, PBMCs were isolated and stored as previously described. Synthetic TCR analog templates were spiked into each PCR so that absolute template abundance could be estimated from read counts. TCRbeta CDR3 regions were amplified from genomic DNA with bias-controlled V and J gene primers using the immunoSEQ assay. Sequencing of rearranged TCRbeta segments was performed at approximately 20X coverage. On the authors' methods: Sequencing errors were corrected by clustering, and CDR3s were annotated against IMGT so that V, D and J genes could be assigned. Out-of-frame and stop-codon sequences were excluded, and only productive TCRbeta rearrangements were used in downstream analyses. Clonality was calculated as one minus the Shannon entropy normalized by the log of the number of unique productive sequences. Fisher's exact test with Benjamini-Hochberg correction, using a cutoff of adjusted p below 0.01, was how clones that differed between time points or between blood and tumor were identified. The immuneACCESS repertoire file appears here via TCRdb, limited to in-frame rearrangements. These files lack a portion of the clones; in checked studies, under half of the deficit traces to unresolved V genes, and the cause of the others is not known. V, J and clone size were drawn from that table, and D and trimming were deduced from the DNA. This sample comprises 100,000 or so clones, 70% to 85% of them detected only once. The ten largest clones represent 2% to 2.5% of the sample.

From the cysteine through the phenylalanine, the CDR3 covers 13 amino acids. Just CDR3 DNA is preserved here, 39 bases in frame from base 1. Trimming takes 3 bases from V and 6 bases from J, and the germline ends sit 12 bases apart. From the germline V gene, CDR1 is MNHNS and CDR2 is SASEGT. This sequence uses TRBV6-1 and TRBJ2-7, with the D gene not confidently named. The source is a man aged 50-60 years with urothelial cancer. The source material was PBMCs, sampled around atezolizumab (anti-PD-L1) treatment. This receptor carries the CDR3 CASSDQPGSEQYF. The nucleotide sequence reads TGTGCCAGCAGTGACCAACCAGGTTCCGAGCAGTACTTC.